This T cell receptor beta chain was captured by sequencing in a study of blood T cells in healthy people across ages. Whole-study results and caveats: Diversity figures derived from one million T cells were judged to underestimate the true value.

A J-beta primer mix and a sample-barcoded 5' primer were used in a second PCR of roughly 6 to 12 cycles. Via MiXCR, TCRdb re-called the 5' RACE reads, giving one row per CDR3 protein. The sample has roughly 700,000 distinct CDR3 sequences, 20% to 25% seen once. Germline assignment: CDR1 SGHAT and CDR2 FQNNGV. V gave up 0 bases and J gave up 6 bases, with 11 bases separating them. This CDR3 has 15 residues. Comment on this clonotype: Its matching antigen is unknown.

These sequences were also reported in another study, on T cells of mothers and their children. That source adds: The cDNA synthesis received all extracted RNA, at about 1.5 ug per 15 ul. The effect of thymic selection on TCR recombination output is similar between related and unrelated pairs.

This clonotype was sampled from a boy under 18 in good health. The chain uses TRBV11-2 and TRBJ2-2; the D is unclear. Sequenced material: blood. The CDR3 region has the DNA TGTGCCAGCAGCTTAGAGTTTAGTATCTCCGGGGAGCTGTTTTTT. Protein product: CASSLEFSISGELFF.